This T cell receptor (beta chain) originates from a study of cytomegalovirus exposure and HLA in healthy donors. Healthy bone marrow donors made up the donor group. Study-level points and caveats: An analysis that was carried out later associated some 17,000 TCR beta sequences with HLA alleles at 0.05 false discovery rate. Later on, an analysis showed TCR association rates differing by HLA locus, with DRB1 the most and HLA-C the fewest.

As concerns this clone: What it recognizes is unknown.

The PCR made use of 60 Vbeta and 13 Jbeta primers. Produced via immunoSEQ multiplex PCR; TCRdb's table is partial and in-frame only. The table lists more than 85,000 clones, roughly 80% of them singletons. In germline, CDR1 is SGHVS, CDR2 FQNEAQ. The CDR3 has 16 residues. The rearrangement links TRBV7-8 to TRBJ2-5; TRBD1 matches 8 bases. Near its end, the DNA agrees better with TRBJ2-7, so the J call may be wrong. Sequencing was done on a sample of PBMCs. This clonotype was sampled from a man between 25 and 39 years old in good health and CMV-seropositive. The CDR3 loop is CASSSGDDRGSYEQYF. CDR3 coding DNA: TGTGCCAGCAGCTCCGGAGACGACAGGGGTTCCTACGAGCAGTACTTC.